This T cell receptor beta chain stems from a study of blood T cell repertoires in COVID-19. Authors' methods: The authors estimated nucleated cell counts from reference gene primer amplification. TCRdb's copy holds only in-frame clones and misses some; the assay was immunoSEQ multiplex PCR. Clone size and V and J calls were adopted from that table, with D and trimming inferred from the DNA. The profile covers approximately 93,000 clones, with about 90% appearing a single time and around 2.2% taken by the ten largest. Recruited during active infection, patients (from Seattle) were subsequently followed longitudinally. Material for sequencing was peripheral blood. The TCR originated in a man aged 50 or older with COVID-19, enrolled during active disease.

For the CDR3, the DNA is TGTGCCATCAGTGAGTCTGGGGGGGCCCTGGGGAATGAGCAGTTCTTC. Protein sequence: CAISESGGALGNEQFF. This chain uses TRBV10-3 with TRBJ2-1, with D possibly TRBD2 on 7 matching bases. Germline lookup yields CDR1 ENHRY and CDR2 SYGVKD. The V and J ends lost 0 bases and 7 bases respectively, with 16 bases between them. CDR3 length: 16 residues.